This is a list of T cell receptor beta chains from one sample in a study of blood T cell repertoires in COVID-19. Clones were sequenced by immunoSEQ multiplex PCR, and TCRdb holds only the in-frame ones, with some missing. The repertoire holds about 97,000 clones, with 85% to 90% as singletons. The sequenced sample was peripheral blood. These receptors all stem from a human donor in a cohort sampled during active COVID-19. CDR3s include the opening cysteine and the closing phenylalanine or tryptophan. D genes are given only for firm matches. Only part of the rows carry a size: once, few, many, or a class if the clone is expanded.

V gene,clone size,D gene,J gene,CDR3 protein,CDR3 DNA
TRBV27,NA,NA,TRBJ2-2,CASSWGGANTGELFF,TGTGCCAGCAGTTGGGGCGGGGCGAACACCGGGGAGCTGTTTTTT
TRBV28,NA,NA,TRBJ1-1,CASSLPKTGPTEAFF,TGTGCCAGCAGTTTACCCAAAACAGGTCCCACTGAAGCTTTCTTT
TRBV19,once,NA,TRBJ1-1,CASSRGQMNTEAFF,TGTGCCAGTAGTAGAGGACAGATGAACACTGAAGCTTTCTTT
TRBV6-4,NA,TRBD2,TRBJ2-1,CASSVTSGSYNEQFF,TGTGCCAGCAGCGTAACTAGCGGGTCCTACAATGAGCAGTTCTTC
TRBV4-3,once,NA,TRBJ2-6,CASSQRRAEPLSGANVLTF,TGCGCCAGCAGCCAAAGGAGGGCGGAGCCGCTCTCTGGGGCCAACGTCCTGACTTTC
TRBV11-2,NA,TRBD2,TRBJ2-5,CASRRSGIQETQYF,TGTGCCAGCAGACGTAGCGGGATTCAAGAGACCCAGTACTTC
TRBV10-3,medium-sized,NA,TRBJ2-5,CAISPGGDSALKTQYF,TGTGCCATCAGCCCAGGCGGGGACTCCGCTTTGAAGACCCAGTACTTC
TRBV5-1,NA,TRBD2,TRBJ2-1,CASSLYSGGALNEQFF,TGCGCCAGCAGCTTGTATAGCGGGGGGGCCCTTAATGAGCAGTTCTTC
TRBV19,NA,NA,TRBJ1-1,CASSIGTASEAFF,TGTGCCAGTAGTATAGGGACTGCGTCGGAAGCTTTCTTT
TRBV27,few,TRBD1,TRBJ1-2,CASSTRTGVGYLGYTF,TGTGCCAGCAGTACCCGGACAGGGGTGGGTTATCTGGGCTACACCTTC
TRBV5-1,NA,NA,TRBJ1-2,CASSLAVTGLNGYTF,TGCGCCAGCAGCTTGGCCGTCACAGGGTTAAATGGCTACACCTTC
TRBV4-1,NA,NA,TRBJ2-1,CASSQDAGNSYNEQFF,TGCGCCAGCAGCCAAGATGCCGGGAACTCCTACAATGAGCAGTTCTTC
TRBV7-8,once,TRBD1,TRBJ2-7,CASSLEGRGPLYF,TGTGCCAGCAGCTTAGAGGGCAGGGGGCCTTTGTACTTC
TRBV3-1/TRBV3-2,few,TRBD2,TRBJ2-1,CASSQEGGVGNNEQFF,TGTGCCAGCAGCCAAGAGGGAGGGGTGGGCAACAATGAGCAGTTCTTC
TRBV15,NA,TRBD2,TRBJ2-1,CATSRGVGLAVPGNEQFF,TGTGCCACCAGCAGAGGGGTAGGACTAGCGGTGCCTGGGAATGAGCAGTTCTTC
TRBV5-1,NA,TRBD2,TRBJ2-3,CASSRLAGSTDTQYF,TGCGCCAGCAGTCGACTAGCGGGTTCCACAGATACGCAGTATTTT
TRBV3-1/TRBV3-2,NA,TRBD2,TRBJ2-1,CASSRSLGGGANNEQFF,TGTGCCAGCAGCCGGAGTCTCGGGGGGGGTGCTAACAATGAGCAGTTCTTC
TRBV11-1,NA,NA,TRBJ2-1,CASSLALGGGGHNEQFF,TGTGCCAGCAGCTTAGCGCTGGGGGGAGGGGGACACAATGAGCAGTTCTTC
TRBV5-4,NA,NA,TRBJ1-1,CASSLVAGDTEAFF,TGTGCCAGCAGCTTGGTTGCAGGGGACACTGAAGCTTTCTTT
TRBV4-2,NA,TRBD2,TRBJ2-7,CASSQDFTSATYEQYF,TGTGCCAGCAGCCAAGATTTTACTAGCGCCACCTACGAGCAGTACTTC
TRBV6-6,NA,NA,TRBJ2-7,CASSSQNRARSEQYF,TGTGCCAGCAGTTCACAGAACAGGGCTCGAAGCGAGCAGTACTTC
TRBV5-4,NA,NA,TRBJ2-3,CASSYWTGTDTQYF,TGTGCCAGCAGCTACTGGACAGGCACAGATACGCAGTATTTT
TRBV18,NA,TRBD1,TRBJ2-1,CASSRVQGSYNEQFF,TGTGCCAGCTCACGTGTACAGGGGTCCTACAATGAGCAGTTCTTC
TRBV5-4,NA,TRBD2,TRBJ2-3,CASSSSGGPRDTQYF,TGTGCCAGCAGCTCTAGCGGGGGGCCACGAGATACGCAGTATTTT
TRBV2,NA,TRBD2,TRBJ2-3,CASSGAFGRTDTQYF,TGTGCCAGCAGTGGGGCATTCGGGAGGACAGATACGCAGTATTTT
TRBV7-9,NA,TRBD2,TRBJ2-2,CASSFLAGNTGELFF,TGTGCCAGCAGCTTCTTAGCGGGAAACACCGGGGAGCTGTTTTTT
TRBV13,NA,TRBD1,TRBJ1-2,CASSLNSGGNGYTF,TGTGCCAGCAGCTTAAATTCAGGGGGCAACGGCTACACCTTC
TRBV11-2,NA,NA,TRBJ2-1,CASRIGGGGTYNEQFF,TGTGCCAGCAGGATAGGCGGTGGGGGGACCTACAATGAGCAGTTCTTC
TRBV5-4,NA,NA,TRBJ1-3,CASSLEGDRSGNTIYF,TGTGCCAGCAGCTTGGAGGGGGACCGCTCTGGAAACACCATATATTTT
TRBV7-8,NA,TRBD2,TRBJ2-5,CASSRGTSGSGETQYF,TGTGCCAGCAGCCGCGGGACTAGCGGGAGTGGAGAGACCCAGTACTTC
TRBV6-5,NA,NA,TRBJ2-1,CASSLGGFYNEQFF,TGTGCCAGCAGTTTAGGGGGATTCTACAATGAGCAGTTCTTC
TRBV7-2,NA,NA,TRBJ2-3,CASSLVQSTTSTDTQYF,TGTGCCAGCAGCTTAGTCCAGTCGACGACTAGCACAGATACGCAGTATTTT
TRBV30,NA,TRBD1,TRBJ1-4,CAWSLTRQGPNEKLFF,TGTGCCTGGAGCCTTACGCGACAGGGGCCTAATGAAAAACTGTTTTTT
TRBV28,many,NA,TRBJ1-5,CASRPLQGRISNQPQHF,TGTGCCAGCAGACCCTTACAGGGTAGGATTAGCAATCAGCCCCAGCATTTT
TRBV10-3,NA,NA,TRBJ1-6,CAIRRTDSSPLHF,TGTGCCATCAGACGGACAGATTCTTCACCCCTCCACTTT
TRBV30,NA,NA,TRBJ2-7,CAWSSGTLQYF,TGTGCCTGGAGTTCCGGGACTCTGCAGTACTTC
TRBV19,NA,TRBD1,TRBJ1-1,CASSFRQGLTEAFF,TGTGCCAGTAGTTTTCGACAGGGACTTACTGAAGCTTTCTTT
TRBV10-1,once,TRBD2,TRBJ2-3,CASSLLAGSTDTQYF,TGCGCCAGCAGTCTACTAGCGGGAAGTACAGATACGCAGTATTTT
TRBV2,NA,TRBD2,TRBJ2-1,CAMMGGSGGAAYNEQFF,TGTGCCATGATGGGAGGCAGCGGGGGGGCGGCGTACAATGAGCAGTTCTTC
TRBV6-6,NA,NA,TRBJ1-1,CASSPPSGEPGAFF,TGTGCCAGCAGTCCTCCAAGCGGGGAGCCGGGAGCTTTCTTT
TRBV19,NA,TRBD1,TRBJ2-1,CASSIDRFGQGRNEQFF,TGTGCCAGTAGTATAGATCGTTTTGGACAGGGGAGAAATGAGCAGTTCTTC
TRBV28,NA,TRBD1,TRBJ2-2,CATEDRVAGELFF,TGTGCCACTGAGGACAGGGTTGCCGGGGAGCTGTTTTTT
TRBV10-3,NA,NA,TRBJ2-7,CAISASQGYEQYF,TGTGCCATCAGTGCGTCACAGGGCTACGAGCAGTACTTC
TRBV7-9,NA,NA,TRBJ2-3,CASSYMDNTDTQYF,TGTGCCAGCAGCTATATGGACAACACAGATACGCAGTATTTT
TRBV4-3,NA,TRBD1,TRBJ2-5,CASSQQGTPGTALEETQYF,TGCGCCAGCAGCCAACAAGGGACCCCCGGGACAGCACTCGAAGAGACCCAGTACTTC
TRBV11-3,NA,TRBD2,TRBJ2-3,CASSSTSGRGGTDTQYF,TGTGCCAGCAGCTCGACTAGCGGGAGAGGCGGCACAGATACGCAGTATTTT
TRBV27,NA,NA,TRBJ2-3,CASSSSGGSLTDTQYF,NA
TRBV25-1,NA,TRBD1,TRBJ1-2,CASSEPTGVGYGYTF,TGTGCCAGCAGTGAACCCACAGGGGTTGGGTATGGCTACACCTTC
TRBV24-1,NA,TRBD2,TRBJ2-1,CATSGAGALNEQFF,TGTGCCACCAGTGGAGCGGGAGCCTTGAATGAGCAGTTCTTC
TRBV5-1,NA,NA,TRBJ1-2,CASSFFPGNNYGYTF,TGCGCCAGCAGCTTTTTTCCAGGGAACAACTATGGCTACACCTTC
TRBV5-6,NA,NA,TRBJ1-2,CASSKTGFYGYTF,TGTGCCAGCAGCAAAACAGGGTTCTATGGCTACACCTTC